A selection of T cell receptor beta chains follows, all from one sample in a study of T cell responses to AZD1222 COVID-19 vaccine. Sequencing was performed with immunoSEQ multiplex PCR; in TCRdb, only in-frame clones are kept and a portion is missing. The sample records 130,000 to 150,000 clones, about 87% being singletons. The starting material was peripheral blood, obtained on day 0 of AZD1222 vaccination. These receptors all come from an adult in good health. CDR3s include the opening cysteine and the closing phenylalanine or tryptophan. The order of the fields is clone size, V gene, J gene, CDR3 length, D gene, CDR3 DNA, CDR3 protein. The D gene is left open where the match is weak. Clone size is given for some rows only: seen once, a few or many times, or a class if the clone is expanded.

>.|TRBV3-1/TRBV3-2|TRBJ2-5|16|.
TGTGCCAGCAGCCAAGGGCCGGTCGCGGGGCAAGAGACCCAGTACTTC
CASSQGPVAGQETQYF
>.|TRBV7-9|TRBJ1-5|15|.
TGTGCCAGCAGTCCAGGACCTAATAGCAATCAGCCCCAGCATTTT
CASSPGPNSNQPQHF
>.|TRBV5-6|TRBJ1-5|18|.
TGTGCCAGCAGCTCCAACCAGGACACCGTTATTAGCAATCAGCCCCAGCATTTT
CASSSNQDTVISNQPQHF
>.|TRBV7-8|TRBJ1-2|16|TRBD1
TGTGCCAGCAGCTTACGCGGACAGGGGGCAATAAGCGGCTACACCTTC
CASSLRGQGAISGYTF
>few|TRBV19|TRBJ1-4|13|TRBD1
TGTGCCAGTAGGACCCCGGGACAGGAAAAACTGTTTTTT
CASRTPGQEKLFF
>.|TRBV9|TRBJ2-1|16|.
TGTGCCAGCAGCGTGAGGGGGGGCTCCCGGGACAATGAGCAGTTCTTC
CASSVRGGSRDNEQFF
>.|TRBV30|TRBJ1-1|16|.
TGTGCCTGGGGTAGATCGCAGGGGATTCAGAGAACTGAAGCTTTCTTT
CAWGRSQGIQRTEAFF
>.|TRBV28|TRBJ1-5|15|.
TGTGCCAGCAGAACCGGCAGGAAACGCAATCAGCCCCAGCATTTT
CASRTGRKRNQPQHF
>.|TRBV2|TRBJ2-3|19|TRBD2
TGTGCCAGCAGTGCCCGCGGGAGCCTGCTAGCGGGACTCACAGATACGCAGTATTTT
CASSARGSLLAGLTDTQYF
>.|TRBV9|TRBJ1-6|14|.
TGTGCCAGCAGCGTAGGGGGGAAACTTTCACCCCTCCACTTT
CASSVGGKLSPLHF
>.|TRBV9|TRBJ2-5|17|.
TGTGCCAGCAGCGTATCTGGGCAGGGGGGCGTTCGGGAGACCCAGTACTTC
CASSVSGQGGVRETQYF
>once|TRBV4-1|TRBJ2-3|16|TRBD2
TGCGCCAGCAGCCCCGCCAGCGGGGGTGGGGCAAATACGCAGTATTTT
CASSPASGGGANTQYF
>.|TRBV7-8|TRBJ1-2|14|.
TGTGCCAGCAGCTCAACGACAGAGACCTATGGCTACACCTTC
CASSSTTETYGYTF
>.|TRBV7-2|TRBJ1-1|14|.
TGTGCCAGCAGCATCAGGCAGGGGAACACTGAAGCTTTCTTT
CASSIRQGNTEAFF
>.|TRBV5-4|TRBJ2-3|15|TRBD2
TGTGCCAGCAGGGCTAGCGGGGGGGCAACAGATACGCAGTATTTT
CASRASGGATDTQYF
>.|TRBV28|TRBJ1-1|14|.
TGTGCCAGCAGTTTAGTACGGGAAGTCACTGAAGCTTTCTTT
CASSLVREVTEAFF
>.|TRBV27|TRBJ2-2|13|TRBD2
TGTGCCACCCAGGGAGGGTCAGTCCGGGGGCTGTTTTTT
CATQGGSVRGLFF
>.|TRBV18|TRBJ1-5|12|.
TGTGCCAGCTCACCCGATAATCAGCCCCAGCATTTT
CASSPDNQPQHF
>once|TRBV5-1|TRBJ1-4|14|.
TGCGCCAGCAGCGGGTGGGCTGCTCCGGGAAAACTGTTTTTT
CASSGWAAPGKLFF
>.|TRBV11-2|TRBJ2-7|15|.
TGTGCCAGCAGCGGTCTGGGGCTAAACCCCTACGAGCAGTACTTC
CASSGLGLNPYEQYF
>.|TRBV18|TRBJ2-1|16|TRBD2
TGTGCCAGCTCTCCCAGCCTAGCGGGGGGCTACAATGAGCAGTTCTTC
CASSPSLAGGYNEQFF
>.|TRBV7-3|TRBJ2-2|14|.
TGTGCCAGCAGCTTAACTGGGCGAGCCGGGGAGCTGTTTTTT
CASSLTGRAGELFF
>once|TRBV28|TRBJ1-4|15|TRBD1
TGTGCCAGCAGTTTTCGGGGCAGGGGGGATGAAAAACTGTTTTTT
CASSFRGRGDEKLFF
>.|TRBV27|TRBJ1-2|17|TRBD1
TGTGCCAGCAGTCCGGGGACAGGGAGGGGAGATAACTATGGCTACACCTTC
CASSPGTGRGDNYGYTF
>.|TRBV27|TRBJ2-6|18|TRBD1
TGTGCCAGCACTTCCCCGGGACAGGGGGCCACTGGGGCCAACGTCCTGACTTTC
CASTSPGQGATGANVLTF
>.|TRBV12-3/TRBV12-4|TRBJ1-1|13|TRBD1
TGTGCCAGCAGCGGGACAGGGTACACTGAAGCTTTCTTT
CASSGTGYTEAFF
>.|TRBV15|TRBJ1-4|15|.
TGTGCCACCACCCCGAGGGGGGCAACTAATGAAAAACTGTTTTTT
CATTPRGATNEKLFF
>.|TRBV7-8|TRBJ1-6|15|TRBD1
TGTGCCAGCAGCTCCTCCAGGGGGCCTAATTCACCCCTCCACTTT
CASSSSRGPNSPLHF
>.|TRBV7-2|TRBJ2-7|12|.
TGTGCCAGCAGCAGACAGACCTACGAGCAGTACTTC
CASSRQTYEQYF
>.|TRBV7-3|TRBJ2-7|15|TRBD1
TGTGCCAGCAGCTGCCCCCGGACAGGGGAAGACGAGCAGTACTTC
CASSCPRTGEDEQYF
>.|TRBV3-1/TRBV3-2|TRBJ1-5|17|TRBD1
TGTGCCAGCAGCCAGGAATACCACAGGGGAAGCAATCAGCCCCAGCATTTT
CASSQEYHRGSNQPQHF
>.|TRBV30|TRBJ1-6|16|.
TGTGCCTGGAGGGTTCCCCAGTCCGGAGCCCATTCACCCCTCCACTTT
CAWRVPQSGAHSPLHF
>few|TRBV9|TRBJ2-1|14|TRBD2
TGTGCCAGCAGCCTTAGCGGGGGGGCCAATGAGCAGTTCTTC
CASSLSGGANEQFF
>.|TRBV7-3|TRBJ2-2|16|.
TGTGCCAGCAGCTTGACCCCGGGTCCGAACACCGGGGAGCTGTTTTTT
CASSLTPGPNTGELFF
>few|TRBV29-1|TRBJ2-7|12|.
TGCAGCGCGGGGACACCTTCCTACGAGCAGTACTTC
CSAGTPSYEQYF
>once|TRBV15|TRBJ1-4|19|.
TGTGCCACCAGCAGAGATTTCACCCCCCGATTTCCAACTAATGAAAAACTGTTTTTT
CATSRDFTPRFPTNEKLFF
>.|TRBV7-3|TRBJ1-1|15|.
TGTGCCAGCAGCTCCCTAGGGGGGGGATACACTGAAGCTTTCTTT
CASSSLGGGYTEAFF
>once|TRBV1|TRBJ2-2|16|.
TGCACCAGCAGCCAGGAGGGACAGGAGAACACCGGGGAGCTGTTTTTT
CTSSQEGQENTGELFF
>.|TRBV6-1|TRBJ1-2|14|.
TGTGCCAGCAGTGAAGCTAGGGGAAACTATGGCTACACCTTC
CASSEARGNYGYTF
>.|TRBV27|TRBJ2-2|16|.
TGTGCCAGCAGCCCCCCAGGCCGCAGGAACACCGGGGAGCTGTTTTTT
CASSPPGRRNTGELFF
>once|TRBV5-1|TRBJ2-3|17|TRBD2
TGCGCCAGCAGGAATGGACTAGCGGGGATTAGCACAGATACGCAGTATTTT
CASRNGLAGISTDTQYF
>.|TRBV5-8|TRBJ1-5|17|.
TGTGCCAGCAGCTTGGGAGGCAGCGCCTATAGCAATCAGCCCCAGCATTTT
CASSLGGSAYSNQPQHF
>.|TRBV18|TRBJ1-2|13|.
TGTGCCAGCTCATTCGACACGATCGAGGGCTACACCTTC
CASSFDTIEGYTF